These T cell receptor beta chains were read from a single sample in a study of T cells in narcolepsy. Sequencing used immunoSEQ multiplex PCR; TCRdb keeps in-frame clones, though not all of them. The sample contains 35,000 to 40,000 clones, about 85% of which appear only once. The sequencing input was CD45RA- memory CD4+ T cells from PBMCs. The origin of the receptors is a human donor with narcolepsy. CDR3s include the opening cysteine and the closing phenylalanine or tryptophan. The order of the fields is clone size, V gene, J gene, D gene, CDR3 DNA, CDR3 protein. D genes are given only for firm matches. Rows give clone size only sometimes, using once, few, many, or a class for an expanded clone.

few,TRBV6-5,TRBJ1-3,.,TGTGCCAGCAGTTTGAATCGGTGGACTGGAAACACCATATATTTT,CASSLNRWTGNTIYF
.,TRBV10-3,TRBJ2-1,TRBD2,TGTGCCATCAGACTTAGCGGGGGTCACAATGAGCAGTTCTTC,CAIRLSGGHNEQFF
.,TRBV28,TRBJ2-5,.,TGTGCCAGCAGCCCCACACCATGGGAGACCCAGTACTTC,CASSPTPWETQYF
few,TRBV27,TRBJ1-6,.,TGTGCCAGCAGCCTAACTGGGAATAATTCACCCCTCCACTTT,CASSLTGNNSPLHF
.,TRBV30,TRBJ2-7,.,TGTGCCTGGAATAAGGGGACGATACTCTACGAGCAGTACTTC,CAWNKGTILYEQYF
.,TRBV27,TRBJ2-7,TRBD1,TGTGCCAGCAGCCTCCGGGACAGGCGAAACTCCTACGAGCAGTACTTC,CASSLRDRRNSYEQYF
.,TRBV28,TRBJ2-5,.,TGTGCCAGCAACCGAGGGGGAGGGGAGACCCAGTACTTC,CASNRGGGETQYF
.,TRBV2,TRBJ2-2,TRBD2,TGTGCCAGCAGGGGCCCACTAGCGGAAACACCCGGGGAGCTGTTTTTT,CASRGPLAETPGELFF
.,TRBV9,TRBJ2-3,TRBD2,TGTGCCAGCAGCGTGCAGACTAGCGGGGGATCAGATACGCAGTATTTT,CASSVQTSGGSDTQYF
.,TRBV6-5,TRBJ1-6,.,TGTGCCAGCAGTACGCAGGGGAAGTTCAATTCACCCCTCCACTTT,CASSTQGKFNSPLHF
.,TRBV6-5,TRBJ1-6,TRBD1,TGTGCCAGCAGCAACAGGGGAAATTCACCCCTCCACTTT,CASSNRGNSPLHF
.,TRBV9,TRBJ1-2,.,TGTGCCAGCAGCCCCCCGAAGGGAAGATACGGCTACACCTTC,CASSPPKGRYGYTF
few,TRBV4-3,TRBJ1-5,.,TGCGCCAGCAGCCAAGATGGCAATCAGCCCCAGCATTTT,CASSQDGNQPQHF
.,TRBV2,TRBJ2-1,TRBD1,TGTGCCAGCAGTCGTCCCGGGACAGGGGGCGGGGAGCAGTTCTTC,CASSRPGTGGGEQFF
.,TRBV9,TRBJ2-3,.,TGTGCCAGCAGCCTGACTCCGAAGCAAACAGATACGCAGTATTTT,CASSLTPKQTDTQYF
.,TRBV9,TRBJ2-6,.,TGTGCCAGCAGCGTAGCAGGTTCTGGGGCCAACGTCCTGACTTTC,CASSVAGSGANVLTF
.,TRBV7-2,TRBJ2-1,TRBD2,TGTGCCAGCAGCTCTAGCGGGGGAGGGTACAATGAGCAGTTCTTC,CASSSSGGGYNEQFF
.,TRBV7-8,TRBJ2-1,.,TGTGCCAGCAGCTTAGCCCTGTACAATGAGCAGTTCTTC,CASSLALYNEQFF
.,TRBV7-2,TRBJ2-7,TRBD1,TGTGCCAGCAGTTACCGACAGGGCTACGAGCAGTACTTC,CASSYRQGYEQYF
.,TRBV15,TRBJ2-1,TRBD1,TGTGCCACCAGCAGAGTAGTGGCAGGGGGCAACAATGAGCAGTTCTTC,CATSRVVAGGNNEQFF
.,TRBV6-5,TRBJ1-2,.,TGTGCCAGCAGCCCGGGAGGGCAGAACTATGGCTACACCTTC,CASSPGGQNYGYTF
.,TRBV9,TRBJ1-2,TRBD1,TGTGCCAGCAGCGCCACTGGACAGGGCAACACCTATGGCTACACCTTC,CASSATGQGNTYGYTF
.,TRBV5-4,TRBJ1-6,.,TGTGCCAGCAGCTTGGAGGGGGGCCATAATTCACCCCTCCACTTT,CASSLEGGHNSPLHF
.,TRBV7-9,TRBJ1-1,.,TGTGCCAGCAGCCGTGGGGAGGGCCGTGAAGCTTTCTTT,CASSRGEGREAFF
.,TRBV27,TRBJ1-5,.,TGTGCCAGCAGTTTTTCTCTCAATAGCAATCAGCCCCAGCATTTT,CASSFSLNSNQPQHF
.,TRBV7-2,TRBJ1-2,.,TGTGCCAGCAGCTCACAGGGTACCAATGGCTACACCTTC,CASSSQGTNGYTF
once,TRBV12-5,TRBJ1-5,.,TGTGCTAGTGGTTTAGTCCCGGGCAGGGTGGATTTT,CASGLVPGRVDF
.,TRBV5-1,TRBJ2-7,TRBD1,TGCGCCAGCAGCGAAGGGACAGGTCAAACCTACGAGCAGTACTTC,CASSEGTGQTYEQYF
.,TRBV4-3,TRBJ2-1,.,TGCGCCAGCAGCCACGGGGGATCAGGGTATGAGCAGTTCTTC,CASSHGGSGYEQFF
once,TRBV5-1,TRBJ1-2,TRBD1,TGCGCCAGCAGCTTGGGACAGGGACTCGGCGCGGCTAACTATGGCTACACCTTC,CASSLGQGLGAANYGYTF
once,TRBV30,TRBJ1-6,.,TGTGCCGAATCCAAGTCGAGGAATTCACCCCTCCACTTT,CAESKSRNSPLHF
.,TRBV2,TRBJ1-1,TRBD1,TGTGCCAGCAGACCCGACAGGGCACAAGCTTTCTTT,CASRPDRAQAFF
once,TRBV27,TRBJ1-1,.,TGTGCCAGCAGTTTATCGACTGTATCTGAAGCTTTCTTT,CASSLSTVSEAFF
.,TRBV2,TRBJ2-7,TRBD1,TGTGCCAGCAGTGGACAGGGGCCAGGCGAGCAGTACTTC,CASSGQGPGEQYF
.,TRBV7-8,TRBJ1-1,TRBD1,TGTGCCAGCACCCGACAGGGAGGGATGAACACTGAAGCTTTCTTT,CASTRQGGMNTEAFF
.,TRBV2,TRBJ1-2,.,TGTGCCAGCAAGAACAGGGCAAGCTATGGCTACACCTTC,CASKNRASYGYTF
.,TRBV6-6,TRBJ1-1,TRBD1,TGTGCCAGCAGTCTAAAGACAGGGGGCAACACTGAAGCTTTCTTT,CASSLKTGGNTEAFF
.,TRBV10-3,TRBJ1-2,.,TGTGCCATCAGTGAGTCGGAGGGGTATGGCTACACCTTC,CAISESEGYGYTF
.,TRBV6-1,TRBJ1-1,.,TGTGCCAGCAGCCAAACCCGAGTAAACACTGAAGCTTTCTTT,CASSQTRVNTEAFF
once,TRBV28,TRBJ1-5,.,TGTGCCAGCAGTTCCTTTAAAAAGGTCCAGCATTTT,CASSSFKKVQHF
.,TRBV6-4,TRBJ2-2,.,TGTGCCAGCAGAGCGATGGACACCAACACCGGGGAGCTGTTTTTT,CASRAMDTNTGELFF
.,TRBV5-1,TRBJ2-3,.,TGCGCCAGCAGCTTGGAGGGGGGAGATACGCAGTATTTT,CASSLEGGDTQYF
.,TRBV5-1,TRBJ1-4,.,TGCGCCAGCAGCTTGGAGGGGGTCGGCAATGAAAAACTGTTTTTT,CASSLEGVGNEKLFF
.,TRBV2,TRBJ2-1,.,TGTGCCAGCAGTAACGCGAATGAGCAGTTCTTC,CASSNANEQFF
.,TRBV6-1,TRBJ1-4,.,TGTGCCAGCAGGGCTTCCGGGAGTGATAAAAAACTGTTTTTT,CASRASGSDKKLFF
.,TRBV2,TRBJ2-7,.,TGTGCCAGCAGTGAAGTTCCGACCGAGCAGTACTTC,CASSEVPTEQYF
once,TRBV12-5,TRBJ2-2,.,TGTGCTAGTGGTTATACCACCGGGGAGCTGTTTTTT,CASGYTTGELFF
.,TRBV19,TRBJ1-1,.,TGTGCCAGTCTGGCCCCGGGAAGATCGAACACTGAAGCTTTCTTT,CASLAPGRSNTEAFF
few,TRBV7-2,TRBJ2-5,.,TGTGCCAGCAGCTTTGTCGGAACTAGAGAGACCCAGTACTTC,CASSFVGTRETQYF
.,TRBV5-5,TRBJ1-6,TRBD1,TGTGCCAGCAGGGCCGGGACAGGGCTCTCACCCCTCCACTTT,CASRAGTGLSPLHF
.,TRBV18,TRBJ1-4,.,TGTGCCAGCTCACAACAGGAGGGGGGTGAAAAACTGTTTTTT,CASSQQEGGEKLFF
.,TRBV27,TRBJ1-5,.,TGTGCCAGCAGTTTGAAGGGGCAGGCGGGTCAGCCCCAGCATTTT,CASSLKGQAGQPQHF
.,TRBV18,TRBJ2-7,.,TGTGCCAGCTCACCATTAGTATACGAGCAGTACTTC,CASSPLVYEQYF